These 3 T cell receptor beta chains originate from one sample sequenced in a study of blood T cell repertoires in COVID-19. Here immunoSEQ multiplex PCR was the method, and the copy in TCRdb shows in-frame clones only, minus some. The sample contains some 460,000 clones, around 87% of which appear only once. The specimen was PBMCs or T cells enriched from blood (not recorded which). These receptors were collected from a woman under 30 who had recovered from COVID-19.

The CDR3 DNA reads as TGTGCCAGCAGAAGGCGGAATGAAGCTTTCTTT. It codes for CASRRRNEAFF. V gene TRBV6-5 combines with J gene TRBJ1-1; D call uncertain. Germline lookup yields CDR1 MNHEY and CDR2 SVGAGI. Between the trimmed V and J ends, which lost 6 bases and 7 bases, there was a span of 9 bases. The CDR3 contains 11 residues.

The V and J genes are TRBV5-5 and TRBJ2-7, with 9 nucleotides matching TRBD1. The J segment lost 5 bases and the V segment lost 4 bases, leaving 4 bases of the junction unmatched. The CDR3 runs to 13 residues. The germline V gene has CDR1 SGHKS and CDR2 YYEKEE (reference sequence). CDR3 amino acids: CASSRTGAHEQYF. The CDR3 nucleotides read TGTGCCAGCAGCAGGACAGGGGCGCACGAGCAGTACTTC.

The rearrangement joins TRBV11-2 to TRBJ2-5; D might be TRBD2 (6 bases). With 6 bases removed from V and 2 bases from J, the gap between germline ends came to 13 bases. The length of the CDR3 is 14 residues. CDR1 and CDR2 (germline): SGHAT, FQNNGV. CDR3 protein: CASSLGDSQETQYF. CDR3 coding DNA: TGTGCCAGCAGTTTGGGGGACTCACAAGAGACCCAGTACTTC.